The 5 T cell receptor beta chains in this list originate from one sample, sequenced in a study of post-analysis software for immune sequencing data (dated by TCRdb to between 2015 and 2017). On the study overall, not on this receptor specifically: Patients showed significantly higher frequencies than controls for five TRBV segments, among them TRBV5-6, TRBV5-1 and TRBV20-1.

The method behind the library was PCR. The run used an Illumina HiSeq 2500. To reduce PCR and sequencing biases, unique molecular identifiers were built into the TCR beta cDNA libraries. The public sequencing data were trimmed at Q25 with fastp and processed into clonotypes with MiXCR by TCRdb, which kept only in-frame beta chains. Each entry is one CDR3 protein sequence, shown with its most common DNA and genes. The sample has over 300,000 distinct CDR3 sequences on record, roughly 38% of them singletons. The ten largest account for 13% of the sample. No cognate antigen is known for these TCRs. Specimen: blood. The receptor set was obtained from a girl aged 10 to 17 with multiple sclerosis.

This clonotype occurred a few times. This chain links TRBV12-3 or TRBV12-4 with TRBJ1-2, with a weak D call TRBD1 (5 bases). The V and J ends lost 3 bases and 7 bases respectively, with 12 bases between them. CDR3 length equals 13 residues. CDR3 coding DNA: TGTGCCAGCAGTTTGGGGGGGTTTGGTGGCTACACCTTC. Protein: CASSLGGFGGYTF.

Only a few counts were recorded for this clonotype. This chain uses TRBV7-6 with TRBJ1-4, with TRBD1 identical over 7 bases. The V gene end was trimmed by 4 bases and the J gene end by 8 bases; junction bases not matched to a gene: 4. CDR3 size: 13 residues. Germline V gene sequence: CDR1 SGHVS, CDR2 FNYEAQ. In DNA, the CDR3 is TGTGCCAGCAGCTCAATGACAGGGGAAAAACTGTTTTTT. Protein sequence: CASSSMTGEKLFF. Supplemented by reference TRBV7-6 and TRBJ1-4, the full variable domain reads GAGVSQSPRYKVTKRGQDVALRCDPISGHVSLYWYRQALGQGPEFLTYFNYEAQQDKSGLPNDRFSAERPEGSISTLTIQRTEQRDSAMYRCASSSMTGEKLFFGSGTQLSVL.

The J gene is TRBJ1-3, the V gene TRBV12-5; D is unclear. Per germline, CDR1 LGHNT and CDR2 FRNRAP. CDR3 length equals 15 residues. Trimming stripped 0 bases from V and 3 bases from J, with 9 bases between. CDR3 loop: CASGLVLHVGNTIYF. CDR3 DNA sequence: TGTGCTAGTGGTTTGGTACTCCACGTTGGAAACACCATATATTTT.

This clonotype was seen a few times. The V call is TRBV5-4, the J call TRBJ2-3; no clear D gene. CDR1 SGHNT and CDR2 YYREEE come from the germline V gene (reference sequence). There are 13 residues in the CDR3. V was cut by 3 bases and J by 1 base, with 6 bases left in between. In DNA form, the CDR3 reads TGTGCCAGCAGCTCCCCGGGCACAGATACGCAGTATTTT. Translated: CASSSPGTDTQYF. Full variable domain (outside the CDR3, taken from reference TRBV5-4 and TRBJ2-3): ETGVTQSPTHLIKTRGQQVTLRCSSQSGHNTVSWYQQALGQGPQFIFQYYREEENGRGNFPPRFSGLQFPNYSSELNVNALELDDSALYLCASSSPGTDTQYFGPGTRLTVL.

This chain joins TRBV7-2 and TRBJ1-1; D gene uncertain. This CDR3 region has 13 residues. Germline CDR1 reads SGHTA; CDR2 reads FQGNSA. V gave up 1 base and J gave up 4 bases, with 7 bases separating them. CDR3: CASSLDSATEAFF. CDR3 coding DNA: TGTGCCAGCAGCTTAGACAGCGCCACTGAAGCTTTCTTT.